The present T cell receptor (beta chain) was sequenced within a study of T cell changes during pregnancy in multiple sclerosis. CDR3 length: 14 amino acids. Between the trimmed V and J ends, which lost 7 bases and 2 bases, there was a span of 13 bases. The assay was immunoSEQ multiplex PCR, and TCRdb's table has in-frame clones only and misses some. The data hold tens of thousands of clones, with approximately 90% observed a single time. This TCR was recovered from a female donor with multiple sclerosis, enrolled in a pregnancy study. The V and J genes are TRBV5-3 and TRBJ1-5; D is possibly TRBD1 (5 bases). TRBV5-3 is reported as an ORF; its role is uncertain. Sample: CD4+ T cells from peripheral blood mononuclear cells, taken in the first trimester of pregnancy. The CDR3 DNA is TGTGCCAGACTCCGGGGGTTAGGCAATCAGCCCCAGCATTTT. As protein: CARLRGLGNQPQHF.